A selection of T cell receptor beta chains follows, all from one sample in a study of Ad26.COV2.S vaccination and SARS-CoV-2 variants. The repertoire was sequenced with immunoSEQ multiplex PCR; TCRdb's copy has only in-frame clones and lacks some. The table records about 350,000 clones, around 89% of them present only once. This specimen was peripheral blood, taken in a trial of Ad26.COV2.S vaccine versus placebo. The receptor set was obtained from a person aged 18-65 years who received the Ad26.COV2.S COVID-19 vaccine or a placebo. The CDR3 runs from the conserved cysteine through the conserved F or W. A D gene is named only where the DNA matches it firmly. The listing skips clone size in some rows; elsewhere it reads once, few, many or a size class.

J gene: TRBJ1-1
clone size: -
D gene: TRBD1
V gene: TRBV18
CDR3 protein: CASSPPGQGSTEAFF
CDR3 DNA: TGTGCCAGCTCACCTCCGGGACAGGGAAGCACTGAAGCTTTCTTT

J gene: TRBJ2-2
clone size: -
D gene: -
V gene: TRBV2
CDR3 protein: CASSERGTFGVLFF
CDR3 DNA: TGTGCCAGCAGTGAAAGGGGCACCTTCGGAGTCCTGTTTTTT

J gene: TRBJ2-1
clone size: -
D gene: -
V gene: TRBV4-1
CDR3 protein: CASSPGADPYNEQFF
CDR3 DNA: TGCGCCAGCAGCCCAGGCGCGGACCCTTACAATGAGCAGTTCTTC

J gene: TRBJ2-3
clone size: -
D gene: -
V gene: TRBV11-2
CDR3 protein: CASSSSGDTQYF
CDR3 DNA: TGTGCCAGCAGTTCTTCAGGGGATACGCAGTATTTT

J gene: TRBJ1-6
clone size: -
D gene: -
V gene: TRBV19
CDR3 protein: CASSIPGIHSPLHF
CDR3 DNA: TGTGCCAGTAGTATCCCAGGGATCCACTCACCCCTCCACTTT

J gene: TRBJ2-2
clone size: -
D gene: -
V gene: TRBV18
CDR3 protein: CASSHSGHTGELFF
CDR3 DNA: TGTGCCAGCTCACATTCAGGGCACACCGGGGAGCTGTTTTTT

J gene: TRBJ1-1
clone size: -
D gene: TRBD1
V gene: TRBV6-5
CDR3 protein: CASSRDSYTREAFF
CDR3 DNA: TGTGCCAGCAGTCGGGACAGCTACACGAGGGAAGCTTTCTTT

J gene: TRBJ1-5
clone size: -
D gene: -
V gene: TRBV6-5
CDR3 protein: CASSSSLNQPQHF
CDR3 DNA: TGTGCCAGCAGTTCCAGTCTGAATCAGCCCCAGCATTTT

J gene: TRBJ2-3
clone size: -
D gene: -
V gene: TRBV5-4
CDR3 protein: CASSLDREGDTQYF
CDR3 DNA: TGTGCCAGCAGCCTCGATAGGGAAGGGGATACGCAGTATTTT

J gene: TRBJ2-7
clone size: -
D gene: TRBD1
V gene: TRBV6-4
CDR3 protein: CASSDYPRSDRGSYEQYF
CDR3 DNA: TGTGCCAGCAGTGACTACCCGCGGAGTGACAGGGGGTCTTACGAGCAGTACTTC

J gene: TRBJ1-1
clone size: once
D gene: TRBD1
V gene: TRBV19
CDR3 protein: CASSTLSGGMNTEAFF
CDR3 DNA: TGTGCCAGTAGTACCCTATCAGGGGGCATGAACACTGAAGCTTTCTTT

J gene: TRBJ1-3
clone size: -
D gene: -
V gene: TRBV7-9
CDR3 protein: CASSLAGFGRSNSGNTIYF
CDR3 DNA: TGTGCCAGCAGCTTAGCAGGTTTTGGCCGATCAAACTCTGGAAACACCATATATTTT

J gene: TRBJ1-2
clone size: -
D gene: TRBD1
V gene: TRBV5-6
CDR3 protein: CASSSDRGYYGYTF
CDR3 DNA: TGTGCCAGCAGCTCGGACAGGGGATACTATGGCTACACCTTC

J gene: TRBJ1-2
clone size: once
D gene: -
V gene: TRBV6-5
CDR3 protein: CASSYSIDSYYGYTF
CDR3 DNA: TGTGCCAGCAGTTACTCAATTGACAGCTACTATGGCTACACCTTC

J gene: TRBJ2-7
clone size: -
D gene: -
V gene: TRBV5-1
CDR3 protein: CASSPGTGWEQYF
CDR3 DNA: TGCGCCAGCAGCCCTGGGACCGGTTGGGAGCAGTACTTC

J gene: TRBJ1-1
clone size: -
D gene: -
V gene: TRBV28
CDR3 protein: CASSLLPGHTEAFF
CDR3 DNA: TGTGCCAGCAGTTTATTACCGGGCCACACTGAAGCTTTCTTT

J gene: TRBJ1-2
clone size: -
D gene: TRBD1
V gene: TRBV4-1
CDR3 protein: CASSQDIGRGSANYGYTF
CDR3 DNA: TGCGCCAGCAGCCAAGATATCGGCAGGGGGTCAGCTAACTATGGCTACACCTTC

J gene: TRBJ1-1
clone size: -
D gene: -
V gene: TRBV30
CDR3 protein: CAWSLLQGDTEAFF
CDR3 DNA: TGTGCCTGGAGCCTCCTTCAAGGGGACACTGAAGCTTTCTTT

J gene: TRBJ2-3
clone size: -
D gene: -
V gene: TRBV5-6
CDR3 protein: CASSLATDTQYF
CDR3 DNA: TGTGCCAGCAGCTTGGCTACAGATACGCAGTATTTT

J gene: TRBJ1-1
clone size: -
D gene: -
V gene: TRBV21-1
CDR3 protein: CASRRVGGGPTEAFF
CDR3 DNA: TGTGCCAGCAGGCGAGTCGGGGGGGGTCCCACTGAAGCTTTCTTT

J gene: TRBJ2-5
clone size: -
D gene: -
V gene: TRBV19
CDR3 protein: CASSRGDHRAQETQYF
CDR3 DNA: TGTGCCAGTAGTCGTGGGGATCACAGGGCCCAAGAGACCCAGTACTTC

J gene: TRBJ2-1
clone size: -
D gene: TRBD2
V gene: TRBV15
CDR3 protein: CATSMGTSVYNEQFF
CDR3 DNA: TGTGCCACCAGCATGGGGACTAGCGTTTACAATGAGCAGTTCTTC

J gene: TRBJ2-2
clone size: -
D gene: TRBD2
V gene: TRBV18
CDR3 protein: CASSQRDQLNTGELFF
CDR3 DNA: TGTGCCAGCTCACAGCGGGACCAATTGAACACCGGGGAGCTGTTTTTT

J gene: TRBJ2-2
clone size: few
D gene: -
V gene: TRBV6-5
CDR3 protein: CASRREMTGELFF
CDR3 DNA: TGTGCCAGCAGGAGGGAGATGACCGGGGAGCTGTTTTTT

J gene: TRBJ2-3
clone size: -
D gene: TRBD1
V gene: TRBV6-5
CDR3 protein: CATGTGVADTQYF
CDR3 DNA: TGTGCCACTGGGACAGGGGTTGCAGATACGCAGTATTTT

J gene: TRBJ2-7
clone size: -
D gene: -
V gene: TRBV4-2
CDR3 protein: CASSQDVGSEQYF
CDR3 DNA: TGTGCCAGCAGCCAAGATGTTGGGAGCGAGCAGTACTTC

J gene: TRBJ2-2
clone size: -
D gene: TRBD2
V gene: TRBV28
CDR3 protein: CASSRLAGAPGELFF
CDR3 DNA: TGTGCCAGCAGTAGACTAGCGGGAGCCCCCGGGGAGCTGTTTTTT

J gene: TRBJ2-5
clone size: -
D gene: -
V gene: TRBV2
CDR3 protein: CASSALALQTQYF
CDR3 DNA: TGTGCCAGCAGTGCCCTAGCTTTGCAGACCCAGTACTTC

J gene: TRBJ2-2
clone size: -
D gene: -
V gene: TRBV4-1
CDR3 protein: CASSQVSGNTNTGELFF
CDR3 DNA: TGCGCCAGCAGCCAAGTGAGCGGTAATACGAACACCGGGGAGCTGTTTTTT

J gene: TRBJ2-1
clone size: -
D gene: -
V gene: TRBV27
CDR3 protein: CASSSHPMTRKDNEQFF
CDR3 DNA: TGTGCCAGCAGTTCCCACCCGATGACTAGAAAAGACAATGAGCAGTTCTTC

J gene: TRBJ2-1
clone size: -
D gene: -
V gene: TRBV6-2/TRBV6-3
CDR3 protein: CASSDPGLDNEQFF
CDR3 DNA: TGTGCCAGCAGCGACCCAGGACTCGACAATGAGCAGTTCTTC

J gene: TRBJ2-7
clone size: -
D gene: TRBD1
V gene: TRBV4-2
CDR3 protein: CASSQEGQGYEQYF
CDR3 DNA: TGTGCCAGCAGCCAAGAGGGACAGGGTTACGAGCAGTACTTC

J gene: TRBJ1-5
clone size: few
D gene: TRBD1
V gene: TRBV5-4
CDR3 protein: CAGGDRDISNQPQHF
CDR3 DNA: TGTGCCGGAGGGGACAGGGACATTAGCAATCAGCCCCAGCATTTT

J gene: TRBJ2-2
clone size: once
D gene: TRBD1
V gene: TRBV7-6
CDR3 protein: CASSLVLSTGGGTGELFF
CDR3 DNA: TGTGCCAGCAGCTTAGTCCTCTCTACAGGGGGCGGCACCGGGGAGCTGTTTTTT

J gene: TRBJ2-2
clone size: -
D gene: -
V gene: TRBV13
CDR3 protein: CASSVRGFGELFF
CDR3 DNA: TGTGCCAGCAGTGTTAGGGGGTTCGGGGAGCTGTTTTTT

J gene: TRBJ2-2
clone size: few
D gene: -
V gene: TRBV5-1
CDR3 protein: CASSGMGQGRTGELFF
CDR3 DNA: TGCGCCAGCAGCGGGATGGGGCAGGGACGCACCGGGGAGCTGTTTTTT

J gene: TRBJ1-5
clone size: -
D gene: -
V gene: TRBV9
CDR3 protein: CASSVGAEDGQPQHF
CDR3 DNA: TGTGCCAGCAGCGTAGGGGCGGAGGACGGACAGCCCCAGCATTTT